A single sample is the source of the 32 T cell receptor beta chains below, sequenced in a study of CD8+ T cells in alopecia areata. The treatment was: oral pan-JAK inhibitor, 5-10 mg twice daily. Extraction of RNA preceded its reverse transcription into cDNA, which served as the sequencing template. Produced via immunoSEQ multiplex PCR; TCRdb's table is partial and in-frame only. Of around 120,000 clones in the sample, over 55% were seen once. The sequencing here drew on CD4+ T cells sorted from blood, taken at week 4, from a patient treated with tofacitinib. The receptors derive from a human donor with alopecia areata.

The chain recombines TRBV2 with TRBJ2-3, with TRBD2 matching 8 bases. Germline trimming cut 7 bases from V and 2 bases from J; bases unmatched to any gene: 5. Germline V CDR1 and CDR2: SNHLY, FYNNEI. CDR3 length: 14 amino acids. DNA for the CDR3: TGTGCCAGCACCGGGAGGGAATTCACAGATACGCAGTATTTT. Its translation is CASTGREFTDTQYF. The full variable domain, with the rest looked up from reference TRBV2 and TRBJ2-3, is EPEVTQTPSHQVTQMGQEVILRCVPISNHLYFYWYRQILGQKVEFLVSFYNNEISEKSEIFDDQFSVERPDGSNFTLKIRSTKLEDSAMYFCASTGREFTDTQYFGPGTRLTVL.

This clone came up once. The V gene is TRBV30, the J gene TRBJ1-3; D uncertain. CDR3 size: 14 residues. Trimming stripped 0 bases from V and 0 bases from J, with 6 bases between. The germline V gene has CDR1 GTSNPN and CDR2 SVGIG (reference sequence). CDR3 residues: CAWSVRASGNTIYF. The CDR3 DNA reads as TGTGCCTGGAGTGTACGCGCCTCTGGAAACACCATATATTTT.

This clone was detected once. The rearrangement links TRBV18 to TRBJ2-7; a possible D gene is TRBD2 (6 bases). The CDR3 is made up of 16 amino acids. Germline V lookup: CDR1 KGHSH, CDR2 LQKENI. V lost 5 bases to trimming and J lost 0 bases, with 17 bases between them. The CDR3 here is CASSGAGTSISYEQYF. CDR3 coding DNA: TGTGCCAGCTCAGGCGCCGGGACTTCAATCTCCTACGAGCAGTACTTC.

CDR3 in amino acids: CASRFRDRNYGYTF. Here the CDR3 DNA reads TGTGCCAGCAGGTTTAGGGACAGGAACTATGGCTACACCTTC. V and J are TRBV7-2 and TRBJ1-2, with TRBD1 identical over 8 bases. CDR3 length equals 14 residues. The V gene end was trimmed by 6 bases and the J gene end by 2 bases; junction bases not matched to a gene: 5. CDR1 is SGHTA and CDR2 is FQGNSA in the germline V gene.

This rearrangement joins TRBV7-2 to TRBJ2-1, with 7 bases lining up with TRBD2. Trimming removed 0 bases from V and 4 bases from J; junction bases left unmatched: 9. Germline V gene lookup returns CDR1 SGHTA and CDR2 FQGNSA. This CDR3 region has 17 residues. The CDR3 loop is CASSLAHTSADYNEQFF. CDR3 coding DNA: TGTGCCAGCAGCTTAGCCCATACTAGCGCCGATTACAATGAGCAGTTCTTC.

The chain joins TRBV2 to TRBJ2-3, with D perhaps being TRBD1 or TRBD2 (5 bases each). The CDR3 covers 13 residues. V was pared by 8 bases and J by 0 bases, with 9 bases between. The germline gives CDR1 SNHLY, CDR2 FYNNEI. CDR3 in DNA: TGTGCCAGCCGCCGGGACAGCACAGATACGCAGTATTTT. It specifies CASRRDSTDTQYF.

There are a few counts of this clone. The chain links TRBV10-3 to TRBJ1-3, with D hard to call. Trimming removed 9 bases at V and 4 bases at J, with 10 bases between. This CDR3 region has 12 residues. Per the germline V gene, CDR1 is ENHRY and CDR2 is SYGVKD. This chain's CDR3 is CAMRDGGNTIYF. The CDR3, as DNA: TGTGCCATGAGGGATGGAGGAAACACCATATATTTT.

The rearrangement links TRBV27 to TRBJ2-3, with 14 bases matching TRBD2. V lost 6 bases and J lost 2; bases outside the gene matches: 13. The germline gives CDR1 MNHEY, CDR2 SMNVEV (reference sequence). The CDR3 totals 19 residues. The CDR3 DNA reads TGTGCCAGCAGCCCAGCGGCGACTAGCGGGAGGGGCCACACAGATACGCAGTATTTT. Its protein product is CASSPAATSGRGHTDTQYF.

The V call is TRBV28, the J call TRBJ2-3; D perhaps matches TRBD1 (7 bases). Deletions cut 4 bases from V and 2 bases from J, with 19 bases between. The CDR3 covers 17 residues. The germline CDR1 and CDR2 sequences are MDHEN and SYDVKM. The CDR3 nucleotides read TGTGCCAGCAGTTATACCAGGGGGGAGCCCAACACAGATACGCAGTATTTT. It is translated as CASSYTRGEPNTDTQYF.

This clone showed up just a few times. A junction boundary mismatches the germline segment, possibly from a read error. This rearrangement joins TRBV29-1 to TRBJ1-1; the D gene is possibly TRBD1 (5 bases). CDR1 is SQVTM and CDR2 is ANQGSEA in the germline V gene. This CDR3 has 11 residues. The CDR3 reads CSAGTDTQAFF. The DNA for the CDR3 is TGCAGCGCTGGAACGGACACTCAAGCTTTCTTT.

V gene TRBV4-3 combines with J gene TRBJ1-2, with D unresolved. Germline V lookup: CDR1 LGHNA, CDR2 YSLEER. The CDR3 contains 15 residues. Between the trimmed V and J ends, which lost 1 base and 5 bases, there was a span of 14 bases. The chain's CDR3 is CASSQVKDPQYGYTF. The CDR3 coding sequence is TGCGCCAGCAGCCAAGTCAAGGACCCTCAGTATGGCTACACCTTC.

The chain is built from TRBV2 and TRBJ2-3; D may correspond to TRBD1 or TRBD2 (5 bases each). With 8 bases removed from V and 5 bases from J, the gap between germline ends came to 17 bases. Germline V gives CDR1 SNHLY, CDR2 FYNNEI. CDR3 length: 14 residues. The CDR3 nucleotides are TGTGCCAGCCTCCGGGACCGCGCAGAAGATACGCAGTATTTT. It codes for CASLRDRAEDTQYF.

This chain uses TRBV29-1 with TRBJ2-5; D perhaps matches TRBD1 (6 bases). The CDR3 runs to 13 residues. The V and J ends lost 7 bases and 0 bases respectively, with 12 bases between them. CDR1 is SQVTM and CDR2 is ANQGSEA in the germline V gene. CDR3 DNA sequence: TGCAGCGCCCCTGGGACACACCAAGAGACCCAGTACTTC. This sequence encodes CSAPGTHQETQYF. The variable domain in full, with the rest retrieved from reference TRBV29-1 and TRBJ2-5, is SAVISQKPSRDICQRGTSLTIQCQVDSQVTMMFWYRQQPGQSLTLIATANQGSEATYESGFVIDKFPISRPNLTFSTLTVSNMSPEDSSIYLCSAPGTHQETQYFGPGTRLLVL.

The rearrangement links TRBV4-2 to TRBJ2-1; 13 bases agree with TRBD2. Germline CDR1 reads LGHNA; CDR2 reads YNFKEQ. After removal of 4 bases from V and 7 bases from J, the junction contained 4 bases not matched to a gene. The CDR3 has 15 residues. The CDR3 here is CASSPGTSGDNEQFF. In DNA, the CDR3 is TGTGCCAGCAGCCCCGGGACTAGCGGGGATAATGAGCAGTTCTTC.

This clone was counted between two and nine times. The CDR3 DNA follows: TGCGCCAGCAGCCTTCGTACCGGGGATCAGCCCCAGCATTTT. Its protein is CASSLRTGDQPQHF. The V and J genes are TRBV4-3 and TRBJ1-5, with no clear D. The CDR3 runs to 14 residues. V lost 4 bases and J 5 bases, leaving 12 bases between the germline ends. CDR1 and CDR2 from the germline V gene are LGHNA and YSLEER.

This clone was seen only once. This chain joins TRBV27 and TRBJ1-1; TRBD1 might be the D (6 bases). Germline lookup yields CDR1 MNHEY and CDR2 SMNVEV (reference sequence). CDR3 length equals 14 residues. V lost 2 bases, J lost 3 bases, and 10 bases lay in between. CDR3 DNA: TGTGCCAGCAGTTTAAAGGGGGAGCACACTGAAGCTTTCTTT. Translating gives CASSLKGEHTEAFF.

The V and J genes are TRBV5-1 and TRBJ1-5; D is ambiguous. V shed 4 bases and J shed 2 bases, with 13 bases lying between them. Germline CDR1 SGHRS, CDR2 YFSETQ. The CDR3 covers 15 residues. The CDR3 coding sequence is TGCGCCAGCAGCCCGGGTCTGTCTGGCAATCAGCCCCAGCATTTT. Translating gives CASSPGLSGNQPQHF.

The chain joins TRBV6-6 to TRBJ1-2; D uncertain. Germline loops: CDR1 MNHNY, CDR2 SVGAGI (reference sequence). Trimming removed 6 bases from V and 3 bases from J, with 14 bases in between. The CDR3 runs to 14 residues. The CDR3 DNA follows: TGTGCCAGCAGGCGAACGGCAGAAGACTATGGCTACACCTTC. Translating it yields CASRRTAEDYGYTF.

This chain joins TRBV7-2 and TRBJ1-2; D call uncertain. CDR3 length: 12 amino acids. Trimming removed 6 bases at V and 4 bases at J, with 9 bases between. Germline CDR1 is SGHTA and CDR2 is FQGNSA. In DNA form, the CDR3 reads TGTGCCAGCAGTCCGAACCTCTATGGCTACACCTTC. Translated, it gives CASSPNLYGYTF.

The chain links TRBV9 to TRBJ2-3; 9 bases align to TRBD2. V shed 4 bases, J shed 5 bases, and the junction held 8 bases outside the gene matches. The germline CDR1 and CDR2 sequences are SGDLS and YYNGEE. The CDR3 runs to 15 residues. For the CDR3, the DNA is TGTGCCAGCAGCCGCCGGTTAGCGGGGGAAGATACGCAGTATTTT. Amino acids: CASSRRLAGEDTQYF.

Of note for this clone: The same CDR3 is also encoded by other DNA sequences in this sample. This sequence joins TRBV7-2 and TRBJ2-7, with D uncertain. Germline V gene lookup returns CDR1 SGHTA and CDR2 FQGNSA. The length of the CDR3 is 12 residues. Trimming removed 4 bases from V and 2 bases from J, with 6 bases in between. The CDR3 sequence is CASSSLTYEQYF. The CDR3 DNA reads as TGTGCCAGCAGCTCCCTAACCTACGAGCAGTACTTC.

This clone has a handful of counts. The chain joins TRBV5-4 to TRBJ1-5, with D unclear. The germline V and J ends were trimmed by 3 bases and 4 bases, with 2 bases remaining between them. The CDR3 consists of 11 residues. Looked up from germline, CDR1 is SGHNT and CDR2 is YYREEE (reference sequence). CDR3 sequence (DNA): TGTGCCAGCAGCTCAAATCAGCCCCAGCATTTT. It codes for CASSSNQPQHF.

This chain uses TRBV9 with TRBJ2-5; TRBD2 agrees at 10 bases. J gave up 5 bases and V 4 bases, and 8 bases lay outside the gene matches. Germline V lookup: CDR1 SGDLS, CDR2 YYNGEE. The CDR3 is 15 residues long. The CDR3 coding sequence is TGTGCCAGCAGCAAAATAGCGGGAGGCGGGGAGACCCAGTACTTC. This sequence encodes CASSKIAGGGETQYF.

The V and J genes are TRBV29-1 and TRBJ1-1; 10 bases match TRBD1. Germline trimming cut 7 bases from V and 0 bases from J; bases unmatched to any gene: 11. The CDR3 runs to 16 residues. Germline V gene data show CDR1 as SQVTM and CDR2 as ANQGSEA. The CDR3: CSAFRDRGTMNTEAFF. CDR3 bases: TGCAGCGCGTTCCGGGACAGGGGCACCATGAACACTGAAGCTTTCTTT.

The chain has TRBV30 and TRBJ2-2; D is perhaps TRBD1 (6 bases). Germline CDR1 is GTSNPN and CDR2 is SVGIG (reference sequence). V lost 1 base and J 3 bases, leaving 12 bases between the germline ends. CDR3 length equals 15 residues. DNA for the CDR3: TGTGCCTGGAGTGGGGCAGGGGTTGACACCGGGGAGCTGTTTTTT. Translated, it gives CAWSGAGVDTGELFF.

CDR3 in amino acids: CASSEVSYNSPLHF. DNA for the CDR3: TGTGCCAGCAGTGAGGTCTCCTATAATTCACCCCTCCACTTT. The chain employs TRBV2 and TRBJ1-6; no firm D call. Germline V lookup: CDR1 SNHLY, CDR2 FYNNEI. This CDR3 region has 14 residues. V was pared by 3 bases and J by 0 bases, with 3 bases between.

J is TRBJ2-3 and V is TRBV4-3, with 8 bases identical to TRBD2. The CDR3 loop spans 16 amino acids. From germline, CDR1 is LGHNA and CDR2 YSLEER. The ends lost 1 base at V and 1 base at J; junction bases unmatched: 4. The CDR3 DNA sequence: TGCGCCAGCAGCCAAGGACTAGCGAGTGGCACAGATACGCAGTATTTT. It encodes CASSQGLASGTDTQYF.

This clone was observed a single time. The rearrangement links TRBV29-1 to TRBJ1-5, with a weak D call TRBD1 (5 bases). Per germline, CDR1 SQVTM and CDR2 ANQGSEA. The CDR3 contains 13 residues. V was trimmed by 6 bases and J by 1 base, leaving 10 bases between them. CDR3 protein: CSVQGASNQPQHF. CDR3 bases: TGCAGCGTACAAGGGGCCAGCAATCAGCCCCAGCATTTT.

This rearrangement joins TRBV29-1 to TRBJ2-5; D gene ambiguous. The germline CDR1 and CDR2 sequences are SQVTM and ANQGSEA. V lost 3 bases to trimming and J lost 7 bases, with 15 bases between them. The CDR3 is 13 residues long. DNA of the CDR3: TGCAGCGTTGATTGGACGGTCCTGGGGACCCAGTACTTC. It yields the protein CSVDWTVLGTQYF. Full variable domain (remainder filled in from reference TRBV29-1 and TRBJ2-5): SAVISQKPSRDICQRGTSLTIQCQVDSQVTMMFWYRQQPGQSLTLIATANQGSEATYESGFVIDKFPISRPNLTFSTLTVSNMSPEDSSIYLCSVDWTVLGTQYFGPGTRLLVL.

The CDR3: CASRIIPRNTEAFF. CDR3 coding DNA: TGTGCCAGCAGGATAATCCCAAGGAACACTGAAGCTTTCTTT. The chain carries TRBV2 and TRBJ1-1; D is unclear. This CDR3 has 14 amino acids. Between the trimmed V and J ends, which lost 6 bases and 1 base, there was a span of 12 bases. Per germline, CDR1 SNHLY and CDR2 FYNNEI.

For the CDR3, the DNA is TGTGCCAGCAGCGTAGTATCAGCCGCGAACACCGGGGAGCTGTTTTTT. This gives the protein CASSVVSAANTGELFF. The V call is TRBV9, the J call TRBJ2-2; D not resolved. Trimming stripped 0 bases from V and 0 bases from J, with 9 bases between. Germline CDR1 reads SGDLS; CDR2 reads YYNGEE. This CDR3 has 16 residues.

This clone was counted only a few times. The chain employs TRBV6-6 and TRBJ2-5; D is possibly TRBD1 (5 bases). CDR3 size: 16 residues. The V end lost 2 bases, the J end lost 2 bases, and 15 bases lay between the germline ends. Germline V CDR1 and CDR2: MNHNY, SVGAGI (reference sequence). In DNA form, the CDR3 reads TGTGCCAGCAGTTACCAACCCCCAGGGTATCAAGAGACCCAGTACTTC. Protein product: CASSYQPPGYQETQYF.